One and the same sample provided the 15 T cell receptor beta chains below, sequenced in a study of tumor-infiltrating lymphocytes in primary liver carcinoma. DNA and RNA were both co-extracted from about 19-30 mg of bulk tissue that had not been sorted. Constant-region priming of 500 to 550 ng total RNA yielded TCR beta cDNA. For TCR beta, libraries were produced by three nested multiplex PCR rounds using slightly modified ARM-PCR. Each of the first two PCR rounds ran approximately 11 cycles with TRBV1-TRBV30 forward and C-beta reverse primers. Each CDR3 protein is one row after TCRdb ran MiXCR on the multiplex PCR reads. The sample carries roughly 86,000 distinct CDR3 sequences, 65% to 70% recorded once. Sequenced: tumor-adjacent normal liver tissue. These receptors all stem from a middle-aged man with primary liver carcinoma and hepatitis B virus infection.

For this clonotype: The junction differs from germline at one of its ends, possibly a read error. CDR3 protein: CSVDGSPGTSGSYKQYF. DNA of the CDR3: TGCAGCGTGGATGGGAGCCCGGGGACTAGCGGGAGCTACAAGCAGTACTTC. The rearrangement links TRBV29-1 to TRBJ2-7, with 14 bases matching TRBD2. CDR3 length equals 17 residues. CDR1 and CDR2 (germline): SQVTM, ANQGSEA.

The table lists this clonotype with many counts. The rearrangement joins TRBV5-6 to TRBJ2-3, with no clear D. With 2 bases removed from V and 2 bases from J, the gap between germline ends came to 12 bases. CDR1 and CDR2 from the germline V gene are SGHDT and YYEEEE. CDR3 length equals 15 residues. CDR3 amino acids: CASSFSQINTDTQYF. In DNA, the CDR3 is TGTGCCAGCAGCTTTTCTCAGATTAACACAGATACGCAGTATTTT. The entire variable domain, with the rest obtained from reference TRBV5-6 and TRBJ2-3, is as follows: DAGVTQSPTHLIKTRGQQVTLRCSPKSGHDTVSWYQQALGQGPQFIFQYYEEEERQRGNFPDRFSGHQFPNYSSELNVNALLLGDSALYLCASSFSQINTDTQYFGPGTRLTVL.

The CDR3 DNA follows: TGTGCCAGCAGTTTTTTGTTGGCTAGCGGGAGGAGAGGTGGGACCCAGTACTTC. This gives the protein CASSFLLASGRRGGTQYF. The chain is built from TRBV28 and TRBJ2-5, with 11 bases matching TRBD2. The CDR3 has 18 residues. Germline values: CDR1 MDHEN, CDR2 SYDVKM. Germline trimming cut 3 bases from V and 7 bases from J; bases unmatched to any gene: 16.

About this clonotype itself: This may stem from a read error, because a much larger clone lies one nucleotide away. The V and J genes are TRBV7-9 and TRBJ2-6; possible D gene TRBD1, 6 bases. V gave up 3 bases and J gave up 0 bases, with 15 bases separating them. Germline V gives CDR1 SEHNR, CDR2 FQNEAQ (reference sequence). CDR3 length: 18 residues. The CDR3 is CASSLTVTGVSGANVLTF. DNA of the CDR3: TGTGCCAGCAGCTTGACCGTGACAGGAGTCTCTGGGGCCAACGTCCTGACTTTC.

In this sample, this clonotype turned up many times. V usage is TRBV4-1 and J usage is TRBJ2-2; 10 positions match TRBD1. The trim removed 4 bases at V and 6 bases at J, leaving 5 bases unmatched. CDR3 length: 15 amino acids. CDR1 and CDR2 from the germline V gene are MGHRA and YSYEKL. DNA for the CDR3: TGCGCCAGCAGCCCGGACAGGGGGAATGCCGGGGAGCTGTTTTTT. This codes for CASSPDRGNAGELFF.

Concerning this clonotype itself: This likely comes from a read error, as the CDR3 has no conserved phenylalanine or tryptophan at its end. This chain connects TRBV4-1 to TRBJ2-2; 10 positions match TRBD1. Trimming cost V 4 bases and J 4 bases; bases outside gene matches: 3. Germline V gene data show CDR1 as MGHRA and CDR2 as YSYEKL. This CDR3 contains 15 residues. The CDR3 nucleotides are TGCGCCAGCAGCCGGGGACAGGGGATCACCGGGGAGCTGTTTATT. As protein: CASSRGQGITGELFI.

This clonotype has just one count. The conserved closing phenylalanine or tryptophan is absent in this CDR3, likely reflecting a read error. The chain recombines TRBV11-2 with TRBJ2-1, with 14 bases aligning to TRBD2. Germline lookup yields CDR1 SGHAT and CDR2 FQNNGV. The CDR3 is 16 residues long. The V and J ends lost 1 base and 6 bases, in that order; junction bases with no gene match: 2. DNA for the CDR3: TGTGCCAGCAGCTTAGTGACTAGCGGGAGGGGCAATGAGCAGTTCCTC. Its translation is CASSLVTSGRGNEQFL.

This chain joins TRBV4-1 and TRBJ1-2; 8 bases are a match to TRBD1. Germline lookup yields CDR1 MGHRA and CDR2 YSYEKL. V trimming: 10 bases; J trimming: 2 bases; junction bases outside the gene matches: 12. The CDR3 covers 15 residues. The CDR3 is CANSPPTGANYGYTF. The CDR3 nucleotides are TGCGCCAATAGCCCCCCGACAGGGGCCAACTATGGCTACACCTTC.

Remarks on this clonotype: The junction departs from the called germline gene at one end, perhaps through a read error. The chain recombines TRBV11-2 with TRBJ2-2, with a weak D call TRBD2 (6 bases). This CDR3 is 13 amino acids long. Per the germline V gene, CDR1 is SGHAT and CDR2 is FQNNGV. The CDR3 here is CATGEGNTGELFF. Written as DNA, the CDR3 is TGCGCCACGGGAGAGGGGAATACCGGGGAGCTGTTTTTT.

The CDR3 protein is CPSTLEHGDYEQYF. CDR3 DNA sequence: TGTCCTAGCACCCTGGAGCACGGGGACTACGAGCAGTACTTC. The chain carries TRBV11-2 and TRBJ2-7, with D possibly being TRBD2 (5 bases). The CDR3 has 14 amino acids. Germline CDR1 reads SGHAT; CDR2 reads FQNNGV.

This clonotype has ten or more counts. V is TRBV6-5 and J is TRBJ2-3, with 11 bases matching TRBD2. Unmatched junction bases numbered 6, after V lost 6 bases and J lost 4 bases. Germline CDR1 reads MNHEY; CDR2 reads SVGAGI. This CDR3 is built from 15 residues. The CDR3 spells CASSLSGRGADTQYF. In DNA, the CDR3 is TGTGCCAGCAGCCTTAGCGGGAGGGGCGCAGATACGCAGTATTTT.

Notes on this clonotype: A read error may produce the germline difference seen at one junction end. V usage is TRBV13 and J usage is TRBJ2-7; D may correspond to TRBD1 or TRBD2 (5 bases each). The CDR3 contains 14 residues. Germline-derived CDR1 and CDR2 are PRHDT and FYEKMQ (reference sequence). The CDR3 here is CANNTSGTVYGQYF. The DNA for the CDR3 is TGTGCCAACAACACTTCCGGGACGGTCTACGGGCAGTACTTC. Full variable domain (missing parts from reference TRBV13 and TRBJ2-7): AAGVIQSPRHLIKEKRETATLKCYPIPRHDTVYWYQQGPGQDPQFLISFYEKMQSDKGSIPDRFSAQQFSDYHSELNMSSLELGDSALYFCANNTSGTVYGQYFGPGTRLTVT.

A single count supports this clonotype. A read error may produce the germline difference seen at one junction end. The rearrangement links TRBV20-1 to TRBJ2-1, with TRBD1 as a possible D gene (5 bases). The CDR3 is made up of 14 amino acids. Germline V gives CDR1 DFQATT, CDR2 SNEGSKA (reference sequence). DNA of the CDR3: TGCTGTGCGTGGGGCGACGAGGTCGGCCATGAGCAGTTCTTC. Translated: CCAWGDEVGHEQFF.

This clonotype was counted a single time. V is TRBV4-1 and J is TRBJ1-1; 7 nucleotides align to TRBD1. CDR1 is MGHRA, CDR2 YSYEKL, per germline. The CDR3 totals 15 residues. CDR3: CISSQLRGDDTEAFF. The CDR3 DNA reads as TGCATCAGCAGCCAACTCAGGGGGGATGACACTGAAGCTTTCTTT.

As concerns this clonotype: Just one base apart from a much larger clone, this may be a read error. The chain employs TRBV6-5 and TRBJ2-2; D possibly corresponds to TRBD2 (5 bases). This CDR3 comprises 13 residues. In germline, CDR1 is MNHEY, CDR2 SVGAGI. The CDR3, as DNA: TGTGCCAGCAGAGATCTTTACACCGGGGATCTGTTTTTT. It yields the protein CASRDLYTGDLFF.